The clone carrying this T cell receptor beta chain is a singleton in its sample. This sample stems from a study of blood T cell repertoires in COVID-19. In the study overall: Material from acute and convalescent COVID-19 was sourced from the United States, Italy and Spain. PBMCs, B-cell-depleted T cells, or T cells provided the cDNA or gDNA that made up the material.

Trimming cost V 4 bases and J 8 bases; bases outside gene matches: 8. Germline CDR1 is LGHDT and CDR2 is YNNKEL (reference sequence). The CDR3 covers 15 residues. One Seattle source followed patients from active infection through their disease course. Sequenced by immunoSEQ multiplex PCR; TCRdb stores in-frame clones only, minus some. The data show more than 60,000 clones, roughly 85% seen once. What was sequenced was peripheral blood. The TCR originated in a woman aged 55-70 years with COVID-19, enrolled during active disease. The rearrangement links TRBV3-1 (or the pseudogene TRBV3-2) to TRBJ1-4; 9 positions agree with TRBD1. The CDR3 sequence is CASSPLQGAPEKLFF. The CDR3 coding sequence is TGTGCCAGCAGCCCTTTACAGGGGGCCCCGGAAAAACTGTTTTTT.